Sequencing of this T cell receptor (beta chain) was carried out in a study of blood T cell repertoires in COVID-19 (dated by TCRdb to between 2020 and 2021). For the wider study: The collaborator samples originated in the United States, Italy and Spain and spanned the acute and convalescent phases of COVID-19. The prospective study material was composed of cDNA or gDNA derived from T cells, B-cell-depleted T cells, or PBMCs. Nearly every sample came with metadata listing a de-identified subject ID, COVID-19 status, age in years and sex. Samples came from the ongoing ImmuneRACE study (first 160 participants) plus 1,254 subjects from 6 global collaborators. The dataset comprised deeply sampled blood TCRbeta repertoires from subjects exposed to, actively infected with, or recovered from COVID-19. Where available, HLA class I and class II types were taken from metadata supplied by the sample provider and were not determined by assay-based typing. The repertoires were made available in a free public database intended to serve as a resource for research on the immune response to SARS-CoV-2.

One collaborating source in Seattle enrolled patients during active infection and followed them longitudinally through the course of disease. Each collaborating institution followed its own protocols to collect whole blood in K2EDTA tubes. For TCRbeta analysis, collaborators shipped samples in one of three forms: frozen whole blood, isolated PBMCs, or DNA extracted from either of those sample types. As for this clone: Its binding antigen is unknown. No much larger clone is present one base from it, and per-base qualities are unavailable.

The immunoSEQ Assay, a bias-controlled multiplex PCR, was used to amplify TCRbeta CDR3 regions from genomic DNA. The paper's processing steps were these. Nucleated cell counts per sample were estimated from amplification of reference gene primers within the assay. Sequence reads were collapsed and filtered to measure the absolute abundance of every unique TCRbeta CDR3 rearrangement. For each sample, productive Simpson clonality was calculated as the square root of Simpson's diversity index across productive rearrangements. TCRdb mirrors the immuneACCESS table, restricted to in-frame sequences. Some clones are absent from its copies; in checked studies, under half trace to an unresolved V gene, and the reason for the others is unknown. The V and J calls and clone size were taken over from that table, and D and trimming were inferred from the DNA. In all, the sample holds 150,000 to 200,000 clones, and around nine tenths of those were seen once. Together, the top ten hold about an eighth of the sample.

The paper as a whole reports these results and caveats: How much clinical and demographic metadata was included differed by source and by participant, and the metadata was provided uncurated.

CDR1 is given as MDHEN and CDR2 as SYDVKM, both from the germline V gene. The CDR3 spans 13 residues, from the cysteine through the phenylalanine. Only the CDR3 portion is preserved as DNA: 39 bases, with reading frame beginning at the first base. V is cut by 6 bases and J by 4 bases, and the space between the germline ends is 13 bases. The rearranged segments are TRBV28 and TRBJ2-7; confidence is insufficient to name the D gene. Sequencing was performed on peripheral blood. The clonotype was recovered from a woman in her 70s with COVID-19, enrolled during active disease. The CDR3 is CASSLGSQYEQYF. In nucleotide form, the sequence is TGTGCCAGCAGCCTCGGGTCTCAGTACGAGCAGTACTTC.